This T cell receptor beta chain came from a study of blood T cell repertoires in COVID-19. As for the study in general: Samples came from the United States, Italy and Spain, spanning acute and convalescent COVID-19.

Those who participated ranged in age from about 18 to 95 years and resided in some 24 US areas. Original methodology: Amplifying reference gene primers gave estimates of nucleated cell counts. The method was immunoSEQ multiplex PCR; TCRdb's version includes in-frame clones alone and lacks a portion of them. V and J calls and clone size follow that table, whereas D and trimming were derived from the DNA. The repertoire holds around 200,000 clones, with about 84% as singletons. The germline gives CDR1 SEHNR, CDR2 FQNEAQ (reference sequence). This CDR3 has 20 residues. The V gene end was trimmed by 5 bases and the J gene end by 0 bases; junction bases not matched to a gene: 17.

This receptor was obtained from a man aged 35 to 55 with acute COVID-19. Sequencing used PBMCs or T cells enriched from blood (not recorded which). This sequence joins TRBV7-9 and TRBJ2-2, with 8 bases aligning to TRBD1. This chain's CDR3 is CASSRRAGGSRRSNTGELFF. CDR3 nucleotide sequence: TGTGCCAGCAGCAGACGTGCAGGGGGCTCACGAAGATCGAACACCGGGGAGCTGTTTTTT.